Given below is one T cell receptor (beta chain) in context. The data were obtained in a study of graft-versus-host responses after intestinal transplantation. Notes on the study in general: Some GvH clones were seen earlier in gut or blood, suggesting intestinal origin.

Only in-frame clones appear in the TCRdb table, and some are missing; sequencing was by immunoSEQ multiplex PCR. Here the sample spans over 15,000 clones, around two fifths being singletons. V was shortened by 0 bases and J by 0 bases, with 13 bases between the two germline ends. The germline V gene has CDR1 SGHRS and CDR2 YFSETQ. The CDR3 is 16 residues long. Co-plated with around 200,000 CFSE-labeled responder cells were around 200,000 irradiated, violet-dye-labeled stimulator cells. The receptor comes from a human patient who received an intestinal transplant. The sequencing here drew on alloreactive CD8+ T cells from a mixed lymphocyte reaction culture, taken before intestinal transplant. Documented subset: CFSE-low proliferating T cells sorted from roughly six-day pre-transplant mixed lymphocyte reaction (GvH or HvG direction). The gene calls are TRBV5-1 and TRBJ2-7, with D maybe TRBD2 (7 bases). CDR3 coding DNA: TGCGCCAGCAGCTTGGGAGGGGGGGAAAGCTCCTACGAGCAGTACTTC. It encodes CASSLGGGESSYEQYF.